The rows below give T cell receptor beta chains drawn from one sample of a study of molecular identifiers for immune sequencing clone quantification. TCRdb re-called the PCR reads through MiXCR, storing one row per CDR3 protein. The sample includes around 470,000 distinct CDR3 sequences, roughly 25% seen only once; the top ten take around 0.79%. The sequenced sample was naive CD8+ T cells from blood, with Jurkat cell RNA spiked in. The receptors stem from a human donor in good health. Some libraries in this study had Jurkat cell RNA spiked in. The CDR3 runs from the conserved cysteine through the conserved F or W. The D gene is left open where the match is weak. Where a row states a size, it is once, few, many or the class of an expanded clone; other rows omit it.

d_call,j_call,v_call,clone_size,cdr3_nt,cdr3_aa
TRBD1,TRBJ2-7,TRBV27,few,TGTGCCAGCAGTTTATTTGGGGACAGCTCCTACGAGCAGTACTTC,CASSLFGDSSYEQYF
TRBD1,TRBJ2-7,TRBV25-1,many,TGTGCCAGCAGTGGACAGGGACGCTACGAGCAGTACTTC,CASSGQGRYEQYF
-,TRBJ1-5,TRBV2,-,TGTGCCAGCAGTGAAGCGCCGGGGGCTCGCAATCAGCCCCCGCATTTT,CASSEAPGARNQPPHF
TRBD1,TRBJ2-3,TRBV27,few,TGTGCCAGCAGCCTAGACAGGGCTAGAGATACGCAGTATTTT,CASSLDRARDTQYF
TRBD1,TRBJ2-1,TRBV12-3/TRBV12-4,-,TGTGCCAGCACCCTGACAGGGGGCATTGGCAATGAGCAGTTCTTC,CASTLTGGIGNEQFF
TRBD1,TRBJ1-5,TRBV5-4,many,TGTGCCAGCAGCCATGAGGGACAGCATAGCAATCAGCCCCAGCATTTT,CASSHEGQHSNQPQHF
TRBD1,TRBJ2-7,TRBV14,many,TGTGCCAGCAGCCAAGTAGGGACAGCGTACGAGCAGTACTTC,CASSQVGTAYEQYF
-,TRBJ1-2,TRBV29-1,-,TGCAGCGTTGACAGGGGCGAGGGGTTTGGTGGCTACACCTTC,CSVDRGEGFGGYTF
TRBD1,TRBJ1-1,TRBV12-3/TRBV12-4,-,TGTGCCAGCAGTTTAACGTTTGGGACAGTAGGATCTGAAACTTTCTTT,CASSLTFGTVGSETFF
-,TRBJ2-3,TRBV21-1,-,TGTGCCAGCATTGCTAGCGGGGGGAATACAAAACGTTTTTCTAGCACAGATACGCAGTATTTT,CASIASGGNTKRFSSTDTQYF
TRBD2,TRBJ2-1,TRBV20-1,-,TGCAGTGCTAGGGGACTAGCGGGCCTGAACTACAATGAGCAGTTCTTC,CSARGLAGLNYNEQFF
-,TRBJ1-3,TRBV12-5,many,TGTGCTAGTGGACCAGGGAGTAACACCATATATTTT,CASGPGSNTIYF
-,TRBJ2-7,TRBV7-2,-,TGTGCCAGCAGCTTAGATAGTCCTAGCTCCTCCGCGCAGTCCTTC,CASSLDSPSSSAQSF
-,TRBJ2-2,TRBV13,many,TGTGCCAGCAGTTTCCAGAACACCGGGGAGCTGTTTTTT,CASSFQNTGELFF
TRBD1,TRBJ1-1,TRBV11-2,-,TGTGCCAGCAGCACTAGGGCAGGGGGCTGGGACACTGAAGCTTTCTTT,CASSTRAGGWDTEAFF
-,TRBJ2-7,TRBV14,-,TGTGCCAGCAGCCAAGTACTCTACCCCTACGAGCAGTACTTC,CASSQVLYPYEQYF
-,TRBJ2-3,TRBV30,few,TGTGCCTGGACCCGAGGGGTTAGCACAGATACGCAGTATTTT,CAWTRGVSTDTQYF
-,TRBJ1-1,TRBV29-1,many,TGCAGCGTTGACGTTCCCGAAGCTTTCTTT,CSVDVPEAFF
-,TRBJ1-3,TRBV20-1,few,TGCAGTGCTAGAGATCTTGAGCCATACTCTGGAAACACCATATATTTT,CSARDLEPYSGNTIYF
-,TRBJ2-3,TRBV7-2,few,TGTGCCAGCAGCTTAGTGACAGCTAGCACAGATACGCAGTATTTT,CASSLVTASTDTQYF
-,TRBJ2-3,TRBV5-1,many,TGCGCCAGCAGCTTGGAGGACAGCAGCACAGATACGCAGTATTTT,CASSLEDSSTDTQYF
-,TRBJ1-1,TRBV7-9,-,TGTGCCAGCTTTTCGGGGGGCTCGTACCCTGAAGCTTTCTTT,CASFSGGSYPEAFF
-,TRBJ1-1,TRBV29-1,many,TGCAGCGCTGAGGTGAGGGGGACTGAAGCTTTCTTT,CSAEVRGTEAFF
-,TRBJ2-7,TRBV5-5,few,TGTGCCAGCAGCTTGGAAGCTCTGTATCGCTCCTACGAGCAGTACTTC,CASSLEALYRSYEQYF
-,TRBJ2-3,TRBV6-5,few,TGTGCCAGCAGTTACAGGGGACGGGGTCTTGATACGCAGTATTTT,CASSYRGRGLDTQYF
-,TRBJ1-1,TRBV6-6,-,TGTGCCAGCAGTTATGAGACTTGGGGTGTGAGCACTGAAGCTTTCTTT,CASSYETWGVSTEAFF
-,TRBJ1-1,TRBV20-1,-,TGCAGTGCTGGAGATTTAAATGGGAACACTGAAGCTTTCTTT,CSAGDLNGNTEAFF
-,TRBJ2-1,TRBV29-1,-,TGCAGCGTTGAAGTTAGCGGTCCGAGCTCCTACAATGAGCAGTTCTTC,CSVEVSGPSSYNEQFF
-,TRBJ2-7,TRBV28,few,TGTGCCAGCGCGAATACCGGCTCCTACGAGCAGTACTTC,CASANTGSYEQYF
-,TRBJ2-3,TRBV7-2,many,TGTGCCAGCAGGTGGGGGGCAGGGGTCGCAACAGATACGCAGTATTTT,CASRWGAGVATDTQYF
-,TRBJ1-5,TRBV6-6,many,TGTGCCAGCAGCTTCCTCCACACTAATAGCAATCAGCCCCAGCATTTT,CASSFLHTNSNQPQHF
-,TRBJ1-5,TRBV13,many,TGTGCCAGCAGCCAAAACAGGGAGGTTCAGCCCCAGCATTTT,CASSQNREVQPQHF
-,TRBJ1-1,TRBV12-3/TRBV12-4,many,TGTGCCAGCAGTCGCCTTGGGGTTGTAGGCACTGAAGCTTTCTTT,CASSRLGVVGTEAFF
-,TRBJ2-2,TRBV6-5,many,TGTGCCAGCAGTTACGGGGCAGGCACCGGGGAGCTGTTTTTT,CASSYGAGTGELFF
-,TRBJ2-7,TRBV4-1,-,TGCGCCAGCAGCCCTGGACAGTCCTACGCGCAGTACTTC,CASSPGQSYAQYF
-,TRBJ2-5,TRBV30,few,TGTGCCTGGCAAACAGACAGTTCTGGAGAGACCCAGTACTTC,CAWQTDSSGETQYF
-,TRBJ2-2,TRBV4-3,few,TGCGCCAGCAGCCAAGAAAAGGCCGGGGAGCTGTTTTTT,CASSQEKAGELFF
-,TRBJ2-2,TRBV24-1,many,TGTGCCACCAGTGATTCCCGCCAGGGGCGTCCCGGGGAGCTGTTTTTT,CATSDSRQGRPGELFF
-,TRBJ2-7,TRBV12-5,few,TGTGCTAGTGTCTGTAGGGTCATGCTTTTATACGAGCAGTACTTC,CASVCRVMLLYEQYF
TRBD1,TRBJ2-7,TRBV6-5,-,TGTGCCAGCAGCCTAGGGACAGGGGGCCGAGAGTCCTACGAGCAGTACTTC,CASSLGTGGRESYEQYF
TRBD1,TRBJ1-1,TRBV4-1,once,TGCGCCAGCAGCCAAAAGACAGGGGTTAACACTGAAGCTTTCTTT,CASSQKTGVNTEAFF
TRBD1,TRBJ1-1,TRBV7-9,-,TGTGCCAGCAGCTCCCCTAGCCCCAAGGGACAGATAAACACTGAAGCTTTCTTT,CASSSPSPKGQINTEAFF
-,TRBJ2-7,TRBV5-1,-,TGCGCCAGCAGCTCGCCAGGGGAGGCCTACGAGCAGTACTTC,CASSSPGEAYEQYF
-,TRBJ2-2,TRBV7-9,few,TGTGCCAGCAGCTCCCCCGTCGCGGGGTCAATGGGGACCGGGGAGCTGTTTTTT,CASSSPVAGSMGTGELFF
TRBD1,TRBJ2-1,TRBV5-1,many,TGCGCCAGCAGCCCAACCGGGACAGGGCCCTACAATGAGCAGTTCTTC,CASSPTGTGPYNEQFF
-,TRBJ2-7,TRBV7-9,many,TGTGCCAGCAGTACCGTTCGATCCTACGAGCAGTACTTC,CASSTVRSYEQYF
-,TRBJ1-1,TRBV27,few,TGTGCCAGCAGTTTAAGCCTACAGGGCGGCGTTGAAGCTTTCTTT,CASSLSLQGGVEAFF